Each of the 18 T cell receptor beta chains below was sequenced from the same sample in a study of identical twins. TCRdb redid the calling of the 5' RACE reads with MiXCR, one entry per CDR3 protein. This sample has roughly 480,000 distinct CDR3 sequences; 20% to 25% occur once, and the top ten carry about 2.7%. The same specimen was also included in a second study, on T cells expressing NK-cell markers.

Material for sequencing was CD4+ T cells sorted from blood. The receptors originated from a woman between 18 and 30 years old in good health.

The chain carries TRBV12-3 or TRBV12-4 and TRBJ2-7; no firm D call. The CDR3 is 13 residues long. V was trimmed by 3 bases and J by 3 bases, leaving 9 bases between them. The CDR3 sequence: CASSFSRGYEQYF. In DNA form, the CDR3 reads TGTGCCAGCAGTTTCTCGCGAGGCTACGAGCAGTACTTC.

This clonotype was picked up a small number of times. The chain employs TRBV2 and TRBJ1-4; D gene unclear. The V gene's germline CDR1 is SNHLY and CDR2 FYNNEI. The CDR3 sequence is 14 residues long. Trimming took off 2 bases at V and 8 bases at J, with 12 bases between the two ends. CDR3 nucleotide sequence: TGTGCCAGCAGTGAAAACGCGGGATACGAAAAACTGTTTTTT. Translating gives CASSENAGYEKLFF.

The rearrangement joins TRBV6-1 to TRBJ2-1; D is possibly TRBD1 (6 bases). Germline values: CDR1 MNHNS, CDR2 SASEGT. The ends were cut back, 6 bases at V and 0 bases at J, with 12 bases in the middle. The CDR3 runs to 15 residues. The CDR3 loop reads CASSARQASYNEQFF. The CDR3 nucleotides read TGTGCCAGCAGCGCTCGACAGGCCTCCTACAATGAGCAGTTCTTC.

The J gene is TRBJ2-1, the V gene TRBV3-1, with 14 bases matching TRBD2. The junction had 7 bases not matched to a gene; V was cut back by 4 bases and J by 5 bases. CDR3 size: 17 residues. Germline CDR1 LGHDT, CDR2 YNNKEL (reference sequence). This CDR3 is CASSPYMGLAGDNEQFF. For the CDR3, the DNA is TGTGCCAGCAGCCCGTACATGGGACTAGCGGGAGACAATGAGCAGTTCTTC.

In its sample, this clonotype was seen a few times. V usage is TRBV6-5 and J usage is TRBJ2-3; D gene unclear. Germline V lookup: CDR1 MNHEY, CDR2 SVGAGI. The CDR3 runs 14 residues. Trimming took off 3 bases at V and 4 bases at J, with 11 bases between the two ends. The CDR3 DNA reads TGTGCCAGCAGTTATCGCAAAGGGCCAGATACGCAGTATTTT. This codes for CASSYRKGPDTQYF.

This clonotype was recorded only once. The chain recombines TRBV5-5 with TRBJ1-4; 9 nucleotides line up with TRBD1. From germline, CDR1 is SGHKS and CDR2 YYEKEE (reference sequence). This CDR3 is built from 14 residues. V shed 7 bases, J shed 6 bases, and the junction held 7 bases outside the gene matches. In DNA form, the CDR3 reads TGTGCCAGCGGTTATCGGACAGGGGATGAAAAACTGTTTTTT. It codes for CASGYRTGDEKLFF. Looking up the rest from reference TRBV5-5 and TRBJ1-4 gives the full variable domain: DAGVTQSPTHLIKTRGQQVTLRCSPISGHKSVSWYQQVLGQGPQFIFQYYEKEERGRGNFPDRFSARQFPNYSSELNVNALLLGDSALYLCASGYRTGDEKLFFGSGTQLSVL.

This clonotype has a handful of counts. An end of the junction differs from the germline gene, which may be a read error. The CDR3 nucleotides are TGTGCCAGCCGCCATGAGGCTGAAGCTTTCTTT. Protein product: CASRHEAEAFF. This rearrangement joins TRBV3-1 to TRBJ1-1; no definite D call. Looked up from germline, CDR1 is LGHDT and CDR2 is YNNKEL (reference sequence). This CDR3 has 11 residues.

This clonotype was counted many times. The chain carries TRBV10-3 and TRBJ1-1, with TRBD1 matching 8 bases. The CDR3 is made up of 13 amino acids. V was pared by 6 bases and J by 1 base, with 1 base of the junction left unmatched. In germline, CDR1 is ENHRY, CDR2 SYGVKD. CDR3 sequence: CAIRGTGNTEAFF. The CDR3 DNA reads TGTGCCATCAGAGGGACAGGGAACACTGAAGCTTTCTTT.

The sample holds one count of this clonotype. The chain employs TRBV12-3 or TRBV12-4 and TRBJ2-2; 9 bases line up with TRBD1. V shed 5 bases, J shed 6 bases, and the junction held 7 bases outside the gene matches. CDR3 size: 15 residues. CDR3 protein: CASSLLQGAAGELFF. DNA of the CDR3: TGTGCCAGCAGTCTACTACAGGGGGCGGCCGGGGAGCTGTTTTTT.

Only a few counts were recorded for this clonotype. The J gene is TRBJ2-5, the V gene TRBV27; D may match TRBD1 or TRBD2 (5 bases each). Trimming removed 5 bases from V and 1 base from J, with 17 bases in between. The V gene's germline CDR1 is MNHEY and CDR2 SMNVEV (reference sequence). The CDR3 has 16 amino acids. The CDR3 spells CASSEPGRTSQETQYF. DNA for the CDR3: TGTGCCAGCAGTGAACCGGGACGGACCTCCCAAGAGACCCAGTACTTC.

The CDR3 DNA reads TGTGCCATCAGGAAGGACAGTCTGAACACTGAAGCTTTCTTT. It translates to CAIRKDSLNTEAFF. The rearrangement links TRBV10-3 to TRBJ1-1, with D tentatively TRBD1 (6 bases). Trimming left V 6 bases short and J 0 bases short, with 11 bases between. Germline lookup yields CDR1 ENHRY and CDR2 SYGVKD. The CDR3 is made up of 14 amino acids.

This clonotype was observed a handful of times. The rearrangement uses TRBV29-1 and TRBJ2-1, with a weak D call TRBD2 (5 bases). The CDR3 has 13 residues. The V gene's germline CDR1 is SQVTM and CDR2 ANQGSEA. The CDR3 reads CRNGVLSYNEQFF. The CDR3 DNA reads TGCAGGAACGGGGTTCTCTCCTACAATGAGCAGTTCTTC.

The J gene is TRBJ1-2, the V gene TRBV9; D gene ambiguous. V was pared by 4 bases and J by 2 bases, with 12 bases between. Germline CDR1 reads SGDLS; CDR2 reads YYNGEE. This CDR3 has 14 amino acids. The CDR3 loop is CASSKQTSNYGYTF. For the CDR3, the DNA is TGTGCCAGCAGCAAACAGACTAGCAACTATGGCTACACCTTC. Filled out from reference TRBV9 and TRBJ1-2, the complete variable domain reads DSGVTQTPKHLITATGQRVTLRCSPRSGDLSVYWYQQSLDQGLQFLIQYYNGEERAKGNILERFSAQQFPDLHSELNLSSLELGDSALYFCASSKQTSNYGYTFGSGTRLTVV.

The sample holds a few counts of this clonotype. The V and J genes are TRBV6-5 and TRBJ1-3, with D unresolved. This CDR3 has 14 residues. The V end lost 6 bases, the J end lost 1 base, and 10 bases lay between the germline ends. Germline V gives CDR1 MNHEY, CDR2 SVGAGI. The CDR3 DNA sequence: TGTGCCAGCAGGAGTCGGGCTTCTGGAAACACCATATATTTT. Amino acids: CASRSRASGNTIYF.

The V gene is TRBV2, the J gene TRBJ1-1; a weak D match, TRBD1 (5 bases). Germline V gives CDR1 SNHLY, CDR2 FYNNEI. The CDR3 totals 14 residues. V lost 2 bases and J lost 4, with 11 bases in between. The CDR3 nucleotides read TGTGCCAGCAGTGAATGGTTGGGGGGCACTGAAGCTTTCTTT. This translates into CASSEWLGGTEAFF.

Only a few counts were recorded for this clonotype. V gene TRBV6-1 combines with J gene TRBJ2-3; no clear D. This CDR3 contains 14 residues. In germline, CDR1 is MNHNS, CDR2 SASEGT. V was trimmed by 2 bases and J by 0 bases, leaving 6 bases between them. CDR3 residues: CASSERPSTDTQYF. For the CDR3, the DNA is TGTGCCAGCAGTGAACGGCCGAGCACAGATACGCAGTATTTT.

The chain carries TRBV29-1 and TRBJ2-2; the D gene is possibly TRBD1 (5 bases). The CDR3 is 12 residues long. V shed 7 bases and J shed 8 bases, with 14 bases lying between them. Per the germline V gene, CDR1 is SQVTM and CDR2 is ANQGSEA. The CDR3 DNA reads TGCAGCGCCGGTAGCAGGGCTGGGGAGCTGTTTTTT. As protein: CSAGSRAGELFF.

This chain joins TRBV5-1 and TRBJ2-7, with 7 bases identical to TRBD1. The germline gives CDR1 SGHRS, CDR2 YFSETQ. CDR3 length equals 13 residues. J gave up 6 bases and V 0 bases, and 3 bases lay outside the gene matches. Here the CDR3 reads CASSLEQGTEQYF. DNA of the CDR3: TGCGCCAGCAGCTTGGAACAGGGGACCGAGCAGTACTTC.